This T cell receptor beta chain was identified during a study of shared clonotypes between healthy human individuals. Study-level information: Per-donor plates numbered three CD4 naive, three CD4 memory, two CD8 naive and one CD8 memory. Findings and caveats of the study: Though the depth was large, rarefaction showed that sorted-subset sequencing was incomplete. It was expected that sequencing depth would affect clonotype sharing among donors.

V was clipped by 3 bases and J by 3 bases, with 6 bases between them. CDR3 length: 11 amino acids. Germline assignment: CDR1 DFQATT and CDR2 SNEGSKA (reference sequence). Replicate PCRs from sorted subsets contained around 200 ng DNA, which is tens of thousands of T cell genomes. The assay was immunoSEQ multiplex PCR, and TCRdb's table has in-frame clones only and misses some. The sample includes millions of clones, approximately 93% of them seen just once. Concerning this clone: Its antigen is currently unknown. This specimen includes other DNA sequences encoding the same CDR3.

This clonotype was sampled from a man between 18 and 35 years old in good health. Some clones in this sample may be carry-over from other donors' samples. This chain joins TRBV20-1 and TRBJ2-7; D remains ambiguous. The sequencing input was naive CD4+ T cells from PBMCs. The subset denotes: CD45RA+ positively selected. The CDR3 nucleotides are TGCAGTGCTAGCCGCGGCTACGAGCAGTACTTC. Amino acids: CSASRGYEQYF.